Listed below are T cell receptor beta chains from one sample, sequenced in a study of T cells in Graves' hyperthyroidism and ophthalmopathy. TCRdb fed the multiplex PCR reads into MiXCR, producing one record per CDR3 protein. Among roughly 530,000 distinct CDR3 sequences listed, 15% to 20% were seen once. The sequencing sample was made of blood. The source is a woman aged 18 to 35 with Graves' ophthalmopathy. CDR3s include the opening cysteine and the closing phenylalanine or tryptophan. D genes are given only for firm matches. Expanded clones are given a class, and other clones once, few, many or no size at all.

V,D,size,J,CDR3,DNA
TRBV29-1,NA,few,TRBJ2-4,CSVEAQGGLAKNIQYF,TGCAGCGTTGAAGCACAGGGTGGATTAGCCAAAAACATTCAGTACTTC
TRBV7-2,NA,many,TRBJ2-5,CASSFVAEQETQYF,TGTGCCAGCAGCTTTGTGGCAGAACAAGAGACCCAGTACTTC
TRBV20-1,TRBD1,NA,TRBJ2-5,CSAPRDRVEETQYF,TGCAGTGCCCCCCGGGACAGGGTAGAAGAGACCCAGTACTTC
TRBV12-3/TRBV12-4,TRBD1,many,TRBJ1-4,CASSRTGGRNEKLFF,TGTGCCAGCAGTCGTACAGGGGGCCGAAATGAAAAACTGTTTTTT
TRBV7-9,TRBD1,few,TRBJ1-2,CASSPPFTGTGYRVDYGYTF,TGTGCCAGCAGCCCCCCATTCACCGGGACAGGGTACAGAGTTGACTATGGCTACACCTTC
TRBV20-1,TRBD2,NA,TRBJ2-1,CSARTSGSEKNEQFF,TGCAGTGCTAGAACTAGCGGGAGTGAGAAGAATGAGCAGTTCTTC
TRBV5-1,NA,many,TRBJ2-1,CASTPGTNYNEQFF,TGCGCCAGCACCCCCGGGACAAACTACAATGAGCAGTTCTTC
TRBV28,NA,NA,TRBJ2-7,CVSSLSGAEQYF,TGTGTCAGCAGTTTATCCGGTGCCGAGCAGTACTTC
TRBV6-1,TRBD1,many,TRBJ1-1,CASTKDRGPAEAFF,TGTGCCAGCACAAAGGACAGGGGGCCCGCTGAAGCTTTCTTT
TRBV3-1,TRBD1,many,TRBJ1-6,CASSQAGQVSGSPLHF,TGTGCCAGCAGCCAAGCTGGACAGGTGAGCGGCTCACCCCTCCACTTT
TRBV20-1,NA,many,TRBJ2-7,CSASGSRSYEQYF,TGCAGTGCTAGTGGGTCCCGCTCCTACGAGCAGTACTTC
TRBV7-3,NA,NA,TRBJ2-2,CASSSIGAGELFF,TGTGCCAGCAGCTCCATTGGGGCCGGGGAGCTGTTTTTT
TRBV28,TRBD1,NA,TRBJ2-7,CASSPDRGKGSYEQYF,TGTGCCAGCAGCCCAGACAGGGGTAAGGGCTCCTACGAGCAGTACTTC